This T cell receptor (beta chain) was found in a study of blood T cells in healthy people across ages. On this clonotype itself: Its antigen is not known.

CDR3 size: 15 residues. Germline assignment: CDR1 SSHAT and CDR2 FNYEAQ (reference sequence). V was shortened by 1 base and J by 5 bases, with 12 bases between the two germline ends. Study-level results: Any changes in expanded clonotypes were possibly confounded, as donor CMV status remained unknown. Any conclusive comparison of naive versus antigen-experienced cells was prevented by using unsorted PBMCs.

For the second PCR, which ran for about 6 to 11 cycles, a sample-barcoded 5' primer and a J-beta primer mix were used. Each CDR3 protein is one row after TCRdb ran MiXCR on the 5' RACE reads. The repertoire holds about 1.7 million distinct CDR3 sequences, with 28% as singletons. The clonotype was recovered from a woman aged 25 to 45 in good health. Specimen: blood. The chain employs TRBV7-7 and TRBJ2-1; tentatively, D is TRBD1 or TRBD2 (6 bases each). CDR3 sequence reads: CASSLGLGGNNEQFF. The CDR3 DNA follows: TGTGCCAGCAGCTTAGGACTAGGGGGTAACAATGAGCAGTTCTTC. Based on the CDR3 plus reference TRBV7-7 and TRBJ2-1, the full variable domain is GAGVSQSPRYKVTKRGQDVTLRCDPISSHATLYWYQQALGQGPEFLTYFNYEAQPDKSGLPSDRFSAERPEGSISTLTIQRTEQRDSAMYRCASSLGLGGNNEQFFGPGTRLTVL.